The source of this T cell receptor beta chain is a study of spatial heterogeneity in lung cancer. On this clonotype itself: One end of the junction fails to match germline, which may point to a read error.

Time point described: sample taken at primary tumor resection. Unsorted whole RNA samples from tumor, nontumor lung or frozen PBMC were sequenced. A total of roughly 72 untreated early-stage non-small cell lung cancer patients served as donors. TCR cDNA molecules were tagged individually, and each one carried a unique molecular identifier. Each CDR3 protein gets one entry after TCRdb re-called the 5' RACE reads with MiXCR. The table lists tens of thousands of distinct CDR3 sequences, roughly 4.2% of them singletons. The source is a male donor with early-stage non-small cell lung cancer. Sequenced material: PBMCs, taken at surgery.

The CDR3 DNA follows: TGTGCTAGCAGCTTGACAGGGGCGGACGAGCAGTACTTC. Translated: CASSLTGADEQYF. The V call is TRBV7-7, the J call TRBJ2-7; 8 bases line up with TRBD1. There are 13 residues in the CDR3. Germline V CDR1 and CDR2: SSHAT, FNYEAQ (reference sequence).